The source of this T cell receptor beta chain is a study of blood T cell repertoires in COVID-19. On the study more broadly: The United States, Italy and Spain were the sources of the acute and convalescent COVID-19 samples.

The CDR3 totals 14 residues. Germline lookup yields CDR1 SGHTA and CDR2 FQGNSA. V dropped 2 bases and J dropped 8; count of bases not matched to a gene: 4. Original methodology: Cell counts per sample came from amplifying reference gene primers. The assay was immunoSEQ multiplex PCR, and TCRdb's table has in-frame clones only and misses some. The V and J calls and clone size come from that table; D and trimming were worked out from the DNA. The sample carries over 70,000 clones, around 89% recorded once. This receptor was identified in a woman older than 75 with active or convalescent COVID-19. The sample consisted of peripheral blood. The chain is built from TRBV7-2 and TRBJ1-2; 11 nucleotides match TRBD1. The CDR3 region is CASSLRTGGTGYTF. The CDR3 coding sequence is TGTGCCAGCAGCTTACGGACAGGGGGCACGGGCTACACCTTC.